Listed here are 24 T cell receptor beta chains from one sample, sequenced in a study of T cells after yellow fever vaccination. Using its own MiXCR run on the 5' RACE reads, TCRdb lists one record per CDR3 protein. Found here are about 230,000 distinct CDR3 sequences, 6.5% to 7.5% of them singletons; the top ten hold 1.1%. The sequenced sample was CD4+ T cells sorted from PBMCs, obtained on the day of the yellow fever booster vaccination. These receptor sequences come from a man aged 25 to 45 who received the YFV17D yellow fever vaccine.

The genes are TRBV10-3 and TRBJ1-6; D remains ambiguous. V lost 8 bases and J lost 8, with 13 bases in between. This CDR3 has 13 residues. The germline V gene encodes CDR1 ENHRY and CDR2 SYGVKD. The CDR3 loop is CAISGGIHSPLHF. The DNA for the CDR3 is TGTGCCATCTCTGGCGGAATCCATTCACCCCTCCACTTT.

For this clonotype: This may arise from a read error, as a much more abundant clone is one base away. CDR3: CASSFYFGDTQYF. CDR3 nucleotides: TGTGCCAGCAGCTTTTATTTTGGGGATACGCAGTATTTT. This chain uses TRBV7-2 with TRBJ2-3, with D unresolved. There are 13 residues in the CDR3. Trimming took 3 bases from V and 6 from J, leaving 10 bases between them. Per the germline V gene, CDR1 is SGHTA and CDR2 is FQGNSA.

In DNA, the CDR3 is TGTGCCAGCAGCTTAATTGCAATGGATACGCAGTATTTT. Its protein product is CASSLIAMDTQYF. The V and J genes are TRBV7-3 and TRBJ2-3; unclear D gene. Between the trimmed V and J ends, which lost 1 base and 6 bases, there was a span of 8 bases. There are 13 residues in the CDR3. The germline V gene has CDR1 SGHTA and CDR2 FQGTGA. Combining the CDR3 with reference TRBV7-3 and TRBJ2-3 gives the whole variable domain GAGVSQTPSNKVTEKGKYVELRCDPISGHTALYWYRQSLGQGPEFLIYFQGTGAADDSGLPNDRFFAVRPEGSVSTLKIQRTERGDSAVYLCASSLIAMDTQYFGPGTRLTVL.

This clonotype was counted many times. The V call is TRBV7-2, the J call TRBJ2-1, with 8 nucleotides matching TRBD2. The CDR3 covers 15 residues. Trimming cost V 6 bases and J 8 bases; bases outside gene matches: 12. Germline assignment: CDR1 SGHTA and CDR2 FQGNSA. CDR3 residues: CASRPGRAVQHEQFF. The CDR3 DNA reads TGTGCCAGCAGGCCCGGGAGGGCCGTTCAGCATGAGCAGTTCTTC. Supplemented by reference TRBV7-2 and TRBJ2-1, the full variable domain reads GAGVSQSPSNKVTEKGKDVELRCDPISGHTALYWYRQSLGQGLEFLIYFQGNSAPDKSGLPSDRFSAERTGGSVSTLTIQRTQQEDSAVYLCASRPGRAVQHEQFFGPGTRLTVL.

This clonotype has a handful of counts. V and J are TRBV27 and TRBJ1-6, with D possibly matching TRBD1 (6 bases). V dropped 5 bases and J dropped 7 bases, with 18 bases sitting between them. The CDR3 runs 16 residues. Per the germline V gene, CDR1 is MNHEY and CDR2 is SMNVEV (reference sequence). Here the CDR3 DNA reads TGTGCCAGCAGTATAGAACAGGGAACGGGCAATTCACCCCTCCACTTT. Residues: CASSIEQGTGNSPLHF.

This clonotype was counted many times. The chain combines TRBV20-1 with TRBJ2-7, with D possibly TRBD2 on 6 matching bases. The V and J ends lost 2 bases and 2 bases respectively, with 13 bases between them. The CDR3 runs to 14 residues. Per germline, CDR1 DFQATT and CDR2 SNEGSKA (reference sequence). The CDR3 coding sequence is TGCAGTGCTAGACTTAGCGGACTCACCTACGAGCAGTACTTC. Encoded protein: CSARLSGLTYEQYF.

At least ten counts were recorded for this clonotype. The V and J genes are TRBV9 and TRBJ2-3; 7 bases agree with TRBD2. CDR1 is SGDLS and CDR2 is YYNGEE in the germline V gene. V was clipped by 2 bases and J by 5 bases; unmatched bases: 8. The CDR3 covers 15 residues. CDR3 coding DNA: TGTGCCAGCAGCGTCCAAGCGGGGTTGGGAGATACGCAGTATTTT. This translates into CASSVQAGLGDTQYF. Complete variable domain (other parts from reference TRBV9 and TRBJ2-3): DSGVTQTPKHLITATGQRVTLRCSPRSGDLSVYWYQQSLDQGLQFLIQYYNGEERAKGNILERFSAQQFPDLHSELNLSSLELGDSALYFCASSVQAGLGDTQYFGPGTRLTVL.

The rearrangement uses TRBV5-1 and TRBJ2-1; tentatively, D is TRBD2 (5 bases). The germline V gene has CDR1 SGHRS and CDR2 YFSETQ. The CDR3 is made up of 15 amino acids. Trimming left V 2 bases short and J 7 bases short, with 16 bases between. The CDR3 DNA is TGCGCCAGCAGCTTCGTCGCCGTCGGGGAGAATGAGCAGTTCTTC. Protein: CASSFVAVGENEQFF.

Only a few counts were recorded for this clonotype. The J gene is TRBJ2-7, the V gene TRBV12-5; TRBD1 aligns across 10 bases. V lost 7 bases to trimming and J lost 0 bases; unmatched junction nucleotides: 6. CDR3 length: 15 residues. The germline gives CDR1 LGHNT, CDR2 FRNRAP. The CDR3 coding sequence is TGTGCTAGTGCCCCGGACAGGGGGGGCTCCTACGAGCAGTACTTC. Residues: CASAPDRGGSYEQYF.

This clonotype was seen a few times. The junction differs from germline at one of its ends, possibly a read error. V usage is TRBV5-1 and J usage is TRBJ2-5; 8 bases are shared with TRBD2. The CDR3 loop spans 14 amino acids. Germline CDR1 SGHRS, CDR2 YFSETQ. The CDR3 loop reads CASSPLADQETKYF. CDR3 coding DNA: TGCGCCAGCAGCCCACTAGCGGACCAAGAGACCAAGTACTTC.

This clonotype was recorded many times. The chain uses TRBV7-2 and TRBJ2-5, with no clear D. V lost 3 bases, J lost 5 bases, and 13 bases lay in between. CDR3 length: 14 residues. Germline CDR1 and CDR2: SGHTA and FQGNSA. The CDR3 is CASSFGVWVETQYF. In DNA, the CDR3 is TGTGCCAGCAGCTTTGGTGTGTGGGTGGAGACCCAGTACTTC.

This clonotype has just a few counts. The chain has TRBV5-5 and TRBJ2-1; unclear D gene. The V gene lost 4 bases and the J gene lost 10 bases, with 12 bases spanning the gap. The CDR3 extends over 12 amino acids. Germline CDR1 and CDR2: SGHKS and YYEKEE (reference sequence). The CDR3 nucleotides are TGTGCCAGCAGCCTGACTGCTGCCGAGCAGTTCTTC. This translates into CASSLTAAEQFF.

This clonotype was counted at least ten times. The chain carries TRBV5-1 and TRBJ2-7; D tentatively fits TRBD1 or TRBD2 (6 bases each). The CDR3 has 15 amino acids. V lost 4 bases and J lost 0, with 14 bases in between. Per the germline V gene, CDR1 is SGHRS and CDR2 is YFSETQ. The CDR3 loop reads CASSPGASDSYEQYF. CDR3 sequence (DNA): TGCGCCAGCAGCCCGGGGGCTAGCGACTCCTACGAGCAGTACTTC.

This clonotype has ten or more counts. The J gene is TRBJ2-2, the V gene TRBV7-2; TRBD2 agrees at 8 bases. Trimming took 5 bases from V and 1 from J; bases not matched to a gene: 3. Germline values: CDR1 SGHTA, CDR2 FQGNSA. The CDR3 has 15 residues. CDR3 DNA sequence: TGTGCCAGCAGCCGACTAGCGCTGAACACCGGGGAGCTGTTTTTT. As protein: CASSRLALNTGELFF.

The V call is TRBV9, the J call TRBJ2-2; the match to TRBD2 covers 12 bases. Looked up from germline, CDR1 is SGDLS and CDR2 is YYNGEE. V was pared by 4 bases and J by 6 bases, with 4 bases of the junction left unmatched. CDR3 size: 15 residues. CDR3 loop: CASSPLAGGPGELFF. CDR3 nucleotides: TGTGCCAGCAGCCCTCTAGCGGGAGGGCCCGGGGAGCTGTTTTTT. Full variable domain (rest looked up from reference TRBV9 and TRBJ2-2): DSGVTQTPKHLITATGQRVTLRCSPRSGDLSVYWYQQSLDQGLQFLIQYYNGEERAKGNILERFSAQQFPDLHSELNLSSLELGDSALYFCASSPLAGGPGELFFGEGSRLTVL.

This clonotype was seen only a few times. The V call is TRBV30, the J call TRBJ1-1, with 7 bases that match TRBD1. CDR3 length: 14 residues. The trim removed 1 base at V and 4 bases at J, leaving 6 bases unmatched. Germline-derived CDR1 and CDR2 are GTSNPN and SVGIG (reference sequence). The CDR3 here is CAWSDRGWGTEAFF. In DNA, the CDR3 is TGTGCCTGGAGTGACAGGGGATGGGGCACTGAAGCTTTCTTT.

Note on this clonotype: The conserved final phenylalanine or tryptophan is absent from the CDR3, which likely points to a read error. V is TRBV7-2 and J is TRBJ2-5, with D tentatively TRBD2 (6 bases). The V end was cut by 5 bases, the J end by 1 base, with 14 bases between. The CDR3 loop spans 15 amino acids. Per germline, CDR1 SGHTA and CDR2 FQGNSA. The CDR3 region has the DNA TGTGCCAGCAGCAGCGAGGCGGGAAGCCAAGAGACCCAGTACCTC. Protein sequence: CASSSEAGSQETQYL.

In its sample, this clonotype was seen a few times. The CDR3 protein is CASSQEREIEQFF. The CDR3 region has the DNA TGTGCCAGCAGCCAAGAACGGGAGATTGAGCAGTTCTTC. The rearrangement joins TRBV4-2 to TRBJ2-1; tentatively, D is TRBD2 (6 bases). Trimming pared 0 bases from V and 9 bases from J, leaving 9 bases between. CDR3 length: 13 residues. CDR1 and CDR2 (germline): LGHNA, YNFKEQ.

This clonotype appeared a few times. The chain has TRBV5-1 and TRBJ2-5; D is perhaps TRBD1 or TRBD2 (5 bases each). V lost 3 bases, J lost 1 base, and 13 bases lay in between. This CDR3 is 15 amino acids long. The V gene's germline CDR1 is SGHRS and CDR2 YFSETQ. CDR3 sequence reads: CASSSQGASQETQYF. DNA of the CDR3: TGCGCCAGCAGCTCCCAGGGAGCGTCCCAAGAGACCCAGTACTTC. Looking up the rest from reference TRBV5-1 and TRBJ2-5 gives the full variable domain: KAGVTQTPRYLIKTRGQQVTLSCSPISGHRSVSWYQQTPGQGLQFLFEYFSETQRNKGNFPGRFSGRQFSNSRSEMNVSTLELGDSALYLCASSSQGASQETQYFGPGTRLLVL.

V is TRBV4-3 and J is TRBJ1-3, with D perhaps matching TRBD1 (6 bases). With 5 bases removed from V and 0 bases from J, the gap between germline ends came to 20 bases. CDR3 length equals 18 residues. Per germline, CDR1 LGHNA and CDR2 YSLEER. CDR3 protein: CASSEGTSPTSSGNTIYF. DNA for the CDR3: TGCGCCAGCAGCGAAGGGACATCTCCAACGAGCTCTGGAAACACCATATATTTT.

The chain has TRBV24-1 and TRBJ2-2; TRBD2 matches at 11 bases. Trimming cost V 9 bases and J 0 bases; bases outside gene matches: 11. There are 18 residues in the CDR3. Germline CDR1 and CDR2: KGHDR and SFDVKD. CDR3 coding DNA: TGTGCCACCGGTAGCGGGAGGGATCGGTTCGCGAACACCGGGGAGCTGTTTTTT. Translated, it gives CATGSGRDRFANTGELFF.

V and J are TRBV20-1 and TRBJ1-2; D may be TRBD1 (6 bases). This CDR3 has 13 residues. V was pared by 0 bases and J by 2 bases, with 7 bases between. Germline CDR1 is DFQATT and CDR2 is SNEGSKA (reference sequence). The CDR3 nucleotides read TGCAGTGCTAGAGAAGGGGGGAACTATGGCTACACCTTC. It encodes CSAREGGNYGYTF.

This clonotype came up many times. The chain couples TRBV5-5 to TRBJ2-1, with D hard to call. CDR1 and CDR2 (germline): SGHKS, YYEKEE (reference sequence). Trimming took 0 bases from V and 4 from J, leaving 11 bases between them. The CDR3 runs 15 residues. CDR3 DNA: TGTGCCAGCAGCTTGGCCTCTAACCATTACAATGAGCAGTTCTTC. The encoded protein is CASSLASNHYNEQFF.

This clonotype was seen at least ten times. The chain combines TRBV20-1 with TRBJ1-2; 8 nucleotides line up with TRBD1. This CDR3 is built from 14 residues. V lost 8 bases to trimming and J lost 8 bases; unmatched junction nucleotides: 16. The germline V gene has CDR1 DFQATT and CDR2 SNEGSKA (reference sequence). The CDR3 spells CSTDRDRLAGGYTF. In nucleotides, the CDR3 is TGCAGTACCGACCGGGACAGGCTAGCGGGAGGCTACACCTTC.